The rows below give T cell receptor beta chains drawn from one sample of a study of blood T cell repertoires in COVID-19. Sequencing used immunoSEQ multiplex PCR; TCRdb keeps in-frame clones, though not all of them. The sample gives about 300,000 clones, around nine tenths of which show up once; approximately 5% is in the top ten. The sequenced sample was PBMCs or T cells enriched from blood (not recorded which). Every receptor here comes from a woman aged 30 to 39 who had recovered from COVID-19. Each CDR3 is given with its conserved first and last residue. Fields, in order: V gene, J gene, CDR3 protein.

TRBV7-6	TRBJ1-2	CASSLATGGWANYGYTF
TRBV7-9	TRBJ2-3	CASSLLGRRYTDTQYF
TRBV7-9	TRBJ1-3	CASAAGAGNTIYF
TRBV19	TRBJ1-2	CASSIADRGDYGYTF
TRBV3-1/TRBV3-2	TRBJ1-1	CASSQRGGQGGTEAFF
TRBV3-1/TRBV3-2	TRBJ1-1	CASSQSTGNTEAFF
TRBV9	TRBJ2-5	CASSTPLRDRQETQYF
TRBV4-1	TRBJ2-4	CASSPPDRGESIQYF
TRBV30	TRBJ1-5	CAWSFQNQPQHF
TRBV14	TRBJ1-1	CASTKGQGDTEAFF